This T cell receptor beta chain emerged from a study of blood T cells in healthy people across ages. Combining a sample-barcoded 5' primer with a J-beta primer mix, a second PCR ran for roughly 6 to 12 cycles. Using its own MiXCR run on the 5' RACE reads, TCRdb lists one record per CDR3 protein. The sample yields hundreds of thousands of distinct CDR3 sequences, roughly two fifths seen once. Study findings and constraints: Long-lived and aged donors differed, with more naive CD4+ cells and higher diversity in the long-lived. Researchers report that TCR beta diversity correlated strongly with naive T cell percentage.

J gave up 5 bases and V 5 bases, and 8 bases lay outside the gene matches. The CDR3 has 15 amino acids. Germline V gene sequence: CDR1 LGHDT, CDR2 YNNKEL (reference sequence). As to this clonotype: Its specificity is not known.

PBMCs, at least 6 million per sample, were isolated. The sequence was collected from a man older than 75 in good health. This chain uses TRBV3-1 with TRBJ2-2, with 7 bases fitting TRBD1. The sample taken for sequencing was blood. CDR3 sequence (DNA): TGTGCCAGCAGCGCGACGGGACAGCTAACCGGGGAGCTGTTTTTT. It specifies CASSATGQLTGELFF. Together with reference TRBV3-1 and TRBJ2-2, the CDR3 gives the full variable domain: DTAVSQTPKYLVTQMGNDKSIKCEQNLGHDTMYWYKQDSKKFLKIMFSYNNKELIINETVPNRFSPKSPDKAHLNLHINSLELGDSAVYFCASSATGQLTGELFFGEGSRLTVL.